This T cell receptor beta chain was sequenced in a study of OX40 agonist ivuxolimab in advanced cancers. Overall study: Patients received ivuxolimab, an intravenous treatment, every 2 weeks at 0.01 to 10 mg/kg.

Points on this clone: Antigen: not known.

Study observations and caveats: Some nonresponders likewise displayed low normalized T-cell clonal expansion.

Libraries were prepared by immunoSEQ multiplex PCR; TCRdb keeps only in-frame clonotypes and omits some of them. The sample consists of about 53,000 clones, approximately 81% of them appearing once. The specimen was CD4+ or CD8+ T cells sorted from blood, collected in a trial of the OX40 agonist ivuxolimab. The sequence derives from an adult with an advanced solid tumor such as melanoma, head and neck, liver or kidney cancer.

In DNA, the CDR3 is TGTGCCAGCAGTACACAGGGCCATCGCACAGATACGCAGTATTTT. Its protein product is CASSTQGHRTDTQYF. The J gene is TRBJ2-3, the V gene TRBV6-5, with D perhaps TRBD1 (6 bases). Germline V gene data show CDR1 as MNHEY and CDR2 as SVGAGI. There are 15 residues in the CDR3. Trimming took off 5 bases at V and 1 base at J, with 13 bases between the two ends.